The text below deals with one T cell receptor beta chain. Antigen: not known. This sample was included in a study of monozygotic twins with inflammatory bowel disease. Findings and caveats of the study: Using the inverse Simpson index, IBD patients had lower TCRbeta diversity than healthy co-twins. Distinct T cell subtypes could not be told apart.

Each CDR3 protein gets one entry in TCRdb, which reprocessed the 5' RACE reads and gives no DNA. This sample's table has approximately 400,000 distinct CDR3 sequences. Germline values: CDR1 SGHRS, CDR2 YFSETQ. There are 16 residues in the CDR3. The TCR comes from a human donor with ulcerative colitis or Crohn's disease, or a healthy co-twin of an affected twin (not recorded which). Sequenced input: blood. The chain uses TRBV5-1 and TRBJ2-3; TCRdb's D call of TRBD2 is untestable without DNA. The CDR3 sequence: CASSLLRGGETDTQYF.